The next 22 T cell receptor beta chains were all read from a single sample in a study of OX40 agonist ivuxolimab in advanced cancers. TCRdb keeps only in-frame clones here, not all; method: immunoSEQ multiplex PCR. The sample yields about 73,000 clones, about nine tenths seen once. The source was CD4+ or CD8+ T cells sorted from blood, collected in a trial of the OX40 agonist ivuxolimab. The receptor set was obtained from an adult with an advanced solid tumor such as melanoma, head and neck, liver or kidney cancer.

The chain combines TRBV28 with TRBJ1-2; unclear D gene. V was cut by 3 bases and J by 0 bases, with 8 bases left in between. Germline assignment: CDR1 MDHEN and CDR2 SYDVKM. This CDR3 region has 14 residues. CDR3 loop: CASSFGAANYGYTF. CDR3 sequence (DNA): TGTGCCAGCAGTTTTGGTGCCGCTAACTATGGCTACACCTTC.

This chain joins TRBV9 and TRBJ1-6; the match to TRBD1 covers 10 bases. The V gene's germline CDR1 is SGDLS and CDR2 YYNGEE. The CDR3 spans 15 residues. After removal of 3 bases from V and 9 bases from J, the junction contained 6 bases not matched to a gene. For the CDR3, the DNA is TGTGCCAGCAGCGCGACAGGGGGCCCGGGTTCACCCCTCCACTTT. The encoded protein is CASSATGGPGSPLHF.

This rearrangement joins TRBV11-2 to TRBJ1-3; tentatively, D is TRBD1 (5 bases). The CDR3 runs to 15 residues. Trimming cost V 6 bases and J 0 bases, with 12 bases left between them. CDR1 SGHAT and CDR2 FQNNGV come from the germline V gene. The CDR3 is CASSSYGGSGNTIYF. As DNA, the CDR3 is TGTGCCAGCAGTTCCTATGGGGGCTCTGGAAACACCATATATTTT. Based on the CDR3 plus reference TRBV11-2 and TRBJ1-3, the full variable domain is EAGVAQSPRYKIIEKRQSVAFWCNPISGHATLYWYQQILGQGPKLLIQFQNNGVVDDSQLPKDRFSAERLKGVDSTLKIQPAKLEDSAVYLCASSSYGGSGNTIYFGEGSWLTVV.

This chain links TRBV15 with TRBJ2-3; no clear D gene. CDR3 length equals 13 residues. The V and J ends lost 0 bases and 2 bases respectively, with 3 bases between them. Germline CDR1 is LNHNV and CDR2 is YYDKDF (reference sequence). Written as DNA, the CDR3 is TGTGCCACCAGCAGAGACCTCACAGATACGCAGTATTTT. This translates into CATSRDLTDTQYF.

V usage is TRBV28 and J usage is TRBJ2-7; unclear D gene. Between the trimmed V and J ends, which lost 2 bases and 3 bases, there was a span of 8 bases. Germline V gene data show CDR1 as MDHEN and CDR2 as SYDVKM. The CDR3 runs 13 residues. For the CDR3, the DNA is TGTGCCAGCAGTTTAACCTCGCTCTACGAGCAGTACTTC. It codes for CASSLTSLYEQYF.

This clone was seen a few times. CDR3 DNA sequence: TGCGCCAGCAGCCCCCGAAGGGGGACTAGCGGGGGCGGTTCCCAAGAGACCCAGTACTTC. Translation gives CASSPRRGTSGGGSQETQYF. The chain links TRBV4-1 to TRBJ2-5, with 14 bases that match TRBD2. The CDR3 is 20 residues long. Unmatched junction bases numbered 14, after V lost 4 bases and J lost 1 base. CDR1 and CDR2 from the germline V gene are MGHRA and YSYEKL.

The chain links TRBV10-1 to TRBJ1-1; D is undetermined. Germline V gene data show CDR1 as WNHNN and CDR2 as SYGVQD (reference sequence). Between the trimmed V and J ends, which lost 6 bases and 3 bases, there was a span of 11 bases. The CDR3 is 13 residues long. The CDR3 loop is CASREPKDTEAFF. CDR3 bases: TGCGCCAGCAGAGAACCCAAGGACACTGAAGCTTTCTTT.

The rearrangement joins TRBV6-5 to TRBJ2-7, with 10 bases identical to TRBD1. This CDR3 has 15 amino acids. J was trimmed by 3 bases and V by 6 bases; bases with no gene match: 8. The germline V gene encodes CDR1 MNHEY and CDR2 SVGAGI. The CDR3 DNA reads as TGTGCCAGCAGCAAGGACAGGGGGGCTTTCTACGAGCAGTACTTC. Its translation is CASSKDRGAFYEQYF.

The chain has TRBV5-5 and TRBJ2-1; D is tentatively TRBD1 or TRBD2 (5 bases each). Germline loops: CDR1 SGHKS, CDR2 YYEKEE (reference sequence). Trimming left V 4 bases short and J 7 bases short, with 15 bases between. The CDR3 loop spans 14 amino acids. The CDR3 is CASSPGRRRNEQFF. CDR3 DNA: TGTGCCAGCAGCCCGGGACGGAGAAGGAATGAGCAGTTCTTC.

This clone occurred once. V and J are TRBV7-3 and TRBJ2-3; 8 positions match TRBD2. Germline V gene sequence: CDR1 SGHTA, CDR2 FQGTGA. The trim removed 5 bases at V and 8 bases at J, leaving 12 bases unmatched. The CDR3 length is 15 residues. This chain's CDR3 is CASSPQYGGAGTQYF. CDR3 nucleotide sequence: TGTGCCAGCAGCCCCCAGTACGGGGGGGCCGGTACGCAGTATTTT. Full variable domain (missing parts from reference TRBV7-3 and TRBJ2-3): GAGVSQTPSNKVTEKGKYVELRCDPISGHTALYWYRQSLGQGPEFLIYFQGTGAADDSGLPNDRFFAVRPEGSVSTLKIQRTERGDSAVYLCASSPQYGGAGTQYFGPGTRLTVL.

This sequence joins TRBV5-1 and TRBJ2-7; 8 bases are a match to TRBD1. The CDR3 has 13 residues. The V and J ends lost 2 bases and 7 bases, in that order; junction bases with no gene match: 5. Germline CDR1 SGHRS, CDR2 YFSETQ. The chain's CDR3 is CASSLRTGREQYF. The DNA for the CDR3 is TGCGCCAGCAGCTTAAGGACAGGGAGAGAGCAGTACTTC.

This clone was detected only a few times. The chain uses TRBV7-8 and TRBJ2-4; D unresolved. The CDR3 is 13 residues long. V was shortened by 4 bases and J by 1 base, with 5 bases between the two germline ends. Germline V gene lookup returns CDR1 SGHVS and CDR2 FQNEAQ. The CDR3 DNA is TGTGCCAGCAGCTCTGGCGCCAAAAACATTCAGTACTTC. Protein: CASSSGAKNIQYF. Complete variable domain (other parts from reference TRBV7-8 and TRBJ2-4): GAGVSQSPRYKVAKRGQDVALRCDPISGHVSLFWYQQALGQGPEFLTYFQNEAQLDKSGLPSDRFFAERPEGSVSTLKIQRTQQEDSAVYLCASSSGAKNIQYFGAGTRLSVL.

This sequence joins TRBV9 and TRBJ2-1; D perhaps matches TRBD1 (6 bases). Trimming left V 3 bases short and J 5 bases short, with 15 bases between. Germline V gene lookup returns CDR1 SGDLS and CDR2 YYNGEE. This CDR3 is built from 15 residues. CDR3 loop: CASSASFDRNNEQFF. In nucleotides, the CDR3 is TGTGCCAGCAGCGCATCCTTTGACAGGAACAATGAGCAGTTCTTC.

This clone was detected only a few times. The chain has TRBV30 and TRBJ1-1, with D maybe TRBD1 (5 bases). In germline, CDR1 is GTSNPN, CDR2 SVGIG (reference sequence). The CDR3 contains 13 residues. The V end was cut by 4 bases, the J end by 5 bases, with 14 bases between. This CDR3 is CAWIWGRDTEAFF. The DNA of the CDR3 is TGTGCCTGGATTTGGGGACGAGATACTGAAGCTTTCTTT.

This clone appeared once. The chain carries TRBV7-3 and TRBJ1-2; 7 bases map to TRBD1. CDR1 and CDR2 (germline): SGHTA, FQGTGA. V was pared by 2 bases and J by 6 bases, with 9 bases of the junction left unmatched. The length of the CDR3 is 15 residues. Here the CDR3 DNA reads TGTGCCAGCAGCTTAGGCCGGACAGGTTTAAATGGCTACACCTTC. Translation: CASSLGRTGLNGYTF.

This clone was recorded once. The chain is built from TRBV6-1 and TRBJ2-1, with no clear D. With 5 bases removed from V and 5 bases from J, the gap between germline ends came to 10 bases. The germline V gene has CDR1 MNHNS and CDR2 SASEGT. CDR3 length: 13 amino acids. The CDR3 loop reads CASSPPTNNEQFF. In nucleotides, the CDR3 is TGTGCCAGCAGTCCCCCGACGAACAATGAGCAGTTCTTC.

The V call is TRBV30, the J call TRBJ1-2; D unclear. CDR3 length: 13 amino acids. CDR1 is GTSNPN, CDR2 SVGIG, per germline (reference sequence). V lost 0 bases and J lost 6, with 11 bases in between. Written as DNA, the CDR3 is TGTGCCTGGAGTGTACGAGGGAACGATGGCTACACCTTC. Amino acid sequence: CAWSVRGNDGYTF.

CDR3 protein: CASSLGSKNTEAFF. DNA of the CDR3: TGTGCCAGCAGCTTGGGCAGTAAGAACACTGAAGCTTTCTTT. V is TRBV11-1 and J is TRBJ1-1; D is ambiguous. Between the trimmed V and J ends, which lost 3 bases and 1 base, there was a span of 9 bases. This CDR3 is built from 14 residues. Per germline, CDR1 SGHAT and CDR2 FQDESV (reference sequence). The full variable domain, with the rest looked up from reference TRBV11-1 and TRBJ1-1, is EAEVAQSPRYKITEKSQAVAFWCDPISGHATLYWYRQILGQGPELLVQFQDESVVDDSQLPKDRFSAERLKGVDSTLKIQPAELGDSAMYLCASSLGSKNTEAFFGQGTRLTVV.

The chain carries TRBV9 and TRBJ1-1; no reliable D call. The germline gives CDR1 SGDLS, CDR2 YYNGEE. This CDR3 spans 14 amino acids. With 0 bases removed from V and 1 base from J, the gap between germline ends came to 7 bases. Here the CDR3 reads CASSVVSGNTEAFF. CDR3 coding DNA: TGTGCCAGCAGCGTAGTGAGTGGGAACACTGAAGCTTTCTTT.

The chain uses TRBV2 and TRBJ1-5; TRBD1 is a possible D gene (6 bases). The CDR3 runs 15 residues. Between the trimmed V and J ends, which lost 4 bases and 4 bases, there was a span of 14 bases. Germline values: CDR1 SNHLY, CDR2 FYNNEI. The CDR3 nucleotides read TGTGCCAGCAGTGGAGTAGGGGGAAAAAATCAGCCCCAGCATTTT. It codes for CASSGVGGKNQPQHF.

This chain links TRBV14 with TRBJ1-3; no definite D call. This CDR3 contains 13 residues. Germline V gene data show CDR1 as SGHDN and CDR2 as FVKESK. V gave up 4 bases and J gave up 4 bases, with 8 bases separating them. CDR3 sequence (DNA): TGTGCCAGCAGCCCCGCCGCCGGAAACACCATATATTTT. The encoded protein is CASSPAAGNTIYF.

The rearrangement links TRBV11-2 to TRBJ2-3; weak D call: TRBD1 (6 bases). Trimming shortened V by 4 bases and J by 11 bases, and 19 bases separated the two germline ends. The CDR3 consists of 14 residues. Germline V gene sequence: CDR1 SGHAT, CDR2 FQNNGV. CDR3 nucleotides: TGTGCCAGCAGCTGGGCCACACCCCCGGGACAGCAGTATTTT. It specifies CASSWATPPGQQYF.